These T cell receptor beta chains were read from a single sample in a study of regulatory T cells in long-lasting Graves disease. One entry per CDR3 protein results from TCRdb running MiXCR on the multiplex PCR reads. The sample includes around 480,000 distinct CDR3 sequences, around 16% of them seen just once. In addition, the sample was reused for a study of T cells in Graves' hyperthyroidism and ophthalmopathy.

Specimen: peripheral blood mononuclear cells (PBMCs), collected at new diagnosis, from a patient treated with antithyroid drugs. The receptors come from a middle-aged woman with Graves disease. Both conserved end residues are part of each CDR3. D genes are given only for firm matches. Clone size is shown for a subset of rows, as once, few, many or a class of expanded clone.

length: 13; J: TRBJ1-6; D: TRBD1; size: many; V: TRBV19; CDR3: CASKDRGNSPLHF; DNA: TGTGCCAGTAAAGACAGGGGGAATTCACCCCTCCACTTT
length: 13; J: TRBJ2-7; D: NA; size: few; V: TRBV2; CDR3: CASSVSVRYEQYF; DNA: TGTGCCAGCAGTGTAAGCGTGAGGTACGAGCAGTACTTC
length: 15; J: TRBJ1-6; D: TRBD1; size: many; V: TRBV2; CDR3: CASSRDRGYNSPLHF; DNA: TGTGCCAGCAGTCGGGACAGGGGCTATAATTCACCCCTCCACTTT
length: 15; J: TRBJ1-1; D: NA; size: many; V: TRBV4-1; CDR3: CASSQDMSKNTEAFF; DNA: TGCGCCAGCAGCCAAGATATGTCGAAGAACACTGAAGCTTTCTTT
length: 13; J: TRBJ2-5; D: NA; size: many; V: TRBV2; CDR3: CASSGRYQETQYF; DNA: TGTGCCAGCAGCGGGCGGTACCAAGAGACCCAGTACTTC
length: 15; J: TRBJ1-1; D: TRBD1; size: few; V: TRBV7-8; CDR3: CASSSTGGQWGEAFF; DNA: TGTGCCAGCAGCTCAACAGGGGGCCAGTGGGGCGAAGCTTTCTTT
length: 11; J: TRBJ2-7; D: NA; size: many; V: TRBV6-5; CDR3: CASSYAGEQYF; DNA: TGTGCCAGCAGTTACGCGGGCGAGCAGTACTTC
length: 14; J: TRBJ2-3; D: NA; size: NA; V: TRBV25-1; CDR3: CASSDQGRVDTQYF; DNA: TGTGCCAGCAGTGACCAGGGAAGGGTCGATACGCAGTATTTT
length: 16; J: TRBJ2-5; D: NA; size: NA; V: TRBV12-5; CDR3: CASGFLAWGDQETQYF; DNA: TGTGCTAGTGGTTTCCTGGCGTGGGGCGACCAAGAGACCCAGTACTTC
length: 14; J: TRBJ2-5; D: TRBD2; size: many; V: TRBV2; CDR3: CASRAGLAGETQYF; DNA: TGTGCCAGCAGAGCGGGACTAGCGGGAGAGACCCAGTACTTC
length: 17; J: TRBJ2-7; D: TRBD2; size: NA; V: TRBV3-1; CDR3: CASSEGLAGGSSYEQYF; DNA: TGTGCCAGCAGCGAGGGACTAGCGGGGGGAAGCTCCTACGAGCAGTACTTC
length: 16; J: TRBJ1-3; D: NA; size: few; V: TRBV12-3/TRBV12-4; CDR3: CASSLSAGESGNTIYF; DNA: TGTGCCAGCAGTTTAAGCGCGGGCGAATCTGGAAACACCATATATTTT
length: 14; J: TRBJ1-3; D: TRBD1; size: NA; V: TRBV6-1; CDR3: CASRTQGAPSTIYF; DNA: TGTGCCAGCAGAACTCAGGGGGCGCCAAGCACCATATATTTT
length: 13; J: TRBJ1-2; D: NA; size: many; V: TRBV5-1; CDR3: CASSFDRNYGYTF; DNA: TGTGCCAGCAGCTTTGACAGGAACTATGGCTACACCTTC
length: 14; J: TRBJ1-1; D: NA; size: NA; V: TRBV18; CDR3: CASSPPNGYTEAFF; DNA: TGTGCCAGCTCACCACCGAACGGCTACACTGAAGCTTTCTTT
length: 15; J: TRBJ2-7; D: TRBD2; size: many; V: TRBV12-3/TRBV12-4; CDR3: CASTQSGGASYEQYF; DNA: TGTGCCAGCACTCAAAGCGGGGGGGCTTCCTACGAGCAGTACTTC
length: 14; J: TRBJ2-1; D: NA; size: NA; V: TRBV6-7; CDR3: CASRADGTYNEQFF; DNA: TGTGCCAGCAGGGCGGACGGAACCTACAATGAGCAGTTCTTC
length: 14; J: TRBJ1-3; D: TRBD1; size: many; V: TRBV6-1; CDR3: CASRDDRGGNTIYF; DNA: TGTGCCAGCAGGGACGACAGGGGAGGAAACACCATATATTTT
length: 16; J: TRBJ1-2; D: TRBD1; size: few; V: TRBV5-1; CDR3: CASSLLPGQGDYGYTF; DNA: TGCGCCAGCAGCTTGCTCCCGGGACAGGGGGACTATGGCTACACCTTC
length: 14; J: TRBJ1-5; D: NA; size: many; V: TRBV7-9; CDR3: CASSLADSNQPQHF; DNA: TGTGCCAGCAGCTTAGCAGATAGCAATCAGCCCCAGCATTTT
length: 15; J: TRBJ1-2; D: NA; size: NA; V: TRBV12-3/TRBV12-4; CDR3: CASSGGTRGVYGYTF; DNA: TGTGCCAGCAGTGGGGGGACCCGGGGTGTATATGGCTACACCTTC
length: 13; J: TRBJ1-2; D: NA; size: few; V: TRBV3-1; CDR3: CASSRQGAYSYTF; DNA: TGTGCCAGCAGCCGGCAGGGCGCCTATAGCTACACCTTC
length: 14; J: TRBJ2-1; D: NA; size: many; V: TRBV2; CDR3: CASSDSRGGGEQFF; DNA: TGTGCCAGCAGTGACTCAAGAGGGGGTGGTGAGCAGTTCTTC
length: 11; J: TRBJ1-1; D: NA; size: NA; V: TRBV29-1; CDR3: CSGRGSTEAFF; DNA: TGCAGCGGTCGGGGGAGCACTGAAGCTTTCTTT
length: 15; J: TRBJ1-2; D: NA; size: NA; V: TRBV5-1; CDR3: CASSFGEGGTDGYTF; DNA: TGCGCCAGCAGCTTTGGGGAAGGAGGGACGGATGGCTACACCTTC
length: 14; J: TRBJ1-2; D: TRBD1; size: many; V: TRBV7-2; CDR3: CASSQGQGTYGYTF; DNA: TGTGCCAGCAGCCAGGGACAGGGAACCTATGGCTACACCTTC
length: 13; J: TRBJ1-2; D: NA; size: NA; V: TRBV27; CDR3: CASRLGGAYGYTF; DNA: TGTGCCAGCAGACTTGGAGGGGCGTACGGCTACACCTTC
length: 12; J: TRBJ2-5; D: NA; size: many; V: TRBV6-1; CDR3: CASSGGQETQYF; DNA: TGTGCCAGCAGTGGGGGCCAAGAGACCCAGTACTTC
length: 15; J: TRBJ2-2; D: NA; size: many; V: TRBV28; CDR3: CASSDPGLGPGELFF; DNA: TGTGCCAGCAGTGACCCGGGACTGGGGCCCGGGGAGCTGTTTTTT
length: 15; J: TRBJ1-4; D: NA; size: many; V: TRBV7-9; CDR3: CASSLGGRLNEKLFF; DNA: TGTGCCAGCAGCTTAGGTGGCAGACTTAATGAAAAACTGTTTTTT
length: 13; J: TRBJ1-5; D: NA; size: NA; V: TRBV15; CDR3: CATGDSPNQPQHF; DNA: TGTGCCACCGGTGACAGTCCCAATCAGCCCCAGCATTTT
length: 14; J: TRBJ2-3; D: NA; size: few; V: TRBV27; CDR3: CASNLLGAVDTQYF; DNA: TGTGCCAGCAATTTGTTGGGGGCCGTAGATACGCAGTATTTT
length: 17; J: TRBJ1-1; D: TRBD1; size: many; V: TRBV19; CDR3: CASTASYLQGPNTEAFF; DNA: TGTGCCAGTACCGCATCCTACCTACAGGGGCCTAACACTGAAGCTTTCTTT
length: 11; J: TRBJ2-1; D: NA; size: once; V: TRBV29-1; CDR3: CSVEDLGWQFF; DNA: TGCAGCGTTGAAGATCTGGGTTGGCAGTTCTTC
length: 13; J: TRBJ2-3; D: TRBD1; size: many; V: TRBV10-3; CDR3: CAIRETGTDTQYF; DNA: TGTGCCATCAGGGAGACAGGGACAGATACGCAGTATTTT
length: 13; J: TRBJ1-5; D: NA; size: few; V: TRBV12-3/TRBV12-4; CDR3: CASTPRGDQPQHF; DNA: TGTGCCAGCACCCCCCGGGGAGATCAGCCCCAGCATTTT
length: 11; J: TRBJ2-1; D: NA; size: many; V: TRBV3-1; CDR3: CASSQFNEQFF; DNA: TGTGCCAGCAGCCAATTCAATGAGCAGTTCTTC
length: 13; J: TRBJ1-2; D: TRBD1; size: many; V: TRBV2; CDR3: CASSNRDSYGYTF; DNA: TGTGCCAGCAGCAACCGGGACAGCTATGGCTACACCTTC
length: 14; J: TRBJ2-7; D: TRBD2; size: many; V: TRBV7-9; CDR3: CASSSGLAGYEQYF; DNA: TGTGCCAGCAGCTCTGGACTAGCGGGTTACGAGCAGTACTTC
length: 15; J: TRBJ2-7; D: TRBD2; size: NA; V: TRBV9; CDR3: CASSVASGGYNEQYF; DNA: TGTGCCAGCAGCGTAGCTAGCGGGGGTTACAATGAGCAGTACTTC
length: 16; J: TRBJ1-3; D: NA; size: NA; V: TRBV5-4; CDR3: CASSLAGGYGGNTIYF; DNA: TGTGCCAGCAGCTTGGCGGGGGGCTACGGGGGAAACACCATATATTTT
length: 15; J: TRBJ1-4; D: TRBD1; size: NA; V: TRBV5-1; CDR3: CASSLTGTGGEKLFF; DNA: TGCGCCAGCAGCTTGACCGGGACAGGTGGAGAAAAACTGTTTTTT
length: 17; J: TRBJ2-1; D: TRBD2; size: many; V: TRBV5-1; CDR3: CASSLTSGEGSYNEQFF; DNA: TGCGCCAGCAGCTTGACTAGCGGGGAGGGGTCCTACAATGAGCAGTTCTTC
length: 15; J: TRBJ2-1; D: NA; size: NA; V: TRBV27; CDR3: CASRTRGRSYNEQFF; DNA: TGTGCCAGCAGGACCCGGGGGAGGTCCTACAATGAGCAGTTCTTC
length: 13; J: TRBJ1-5; D: NA; size: few; V: TRBV7-9; CDR3: CASSSNGNQPQHF; DNA: TGTGCCAGCAGCTCGAATGGGAATCAGCCCCAGCATTTT
length: 17; J: TRBJ1-3; D: NA; size: NA; V: TRBV7-6; CDR3: CASSLGLALDSGNTIYF; DNA: TGTGCCAGCAGCTTAGGTCTCGCCTTAGACTCTGGAAACACCATATATTTT
length: 13; J: TRBJ1-1; D: TRBD1; size: NA; V: TRBV7-3; CDR3: CASSLGTGSEAFF; DNA: TGTGCCAGCAGCTTGGGGACAGGTTCTGAAGCTTTCTTT
length: 13; J: TRBJ1-2; D: NA; size: many; V: TRBV5-1; CDR3: CASSRQANYGYTF; DNA: TGCGCCAGCAGCCGCCAAGCTAACTATGGCTACACCTTC
length: 18; J: TRBJ1-5; D: NA; size: NA; V: TRBV19; CDR3: CASTPGVQLINSNQPQHF; DNA: TGTGCCAGTACCCCTGGGGTCCAGCTAATCAATAGCAATCAGCCCCAGCATTTT